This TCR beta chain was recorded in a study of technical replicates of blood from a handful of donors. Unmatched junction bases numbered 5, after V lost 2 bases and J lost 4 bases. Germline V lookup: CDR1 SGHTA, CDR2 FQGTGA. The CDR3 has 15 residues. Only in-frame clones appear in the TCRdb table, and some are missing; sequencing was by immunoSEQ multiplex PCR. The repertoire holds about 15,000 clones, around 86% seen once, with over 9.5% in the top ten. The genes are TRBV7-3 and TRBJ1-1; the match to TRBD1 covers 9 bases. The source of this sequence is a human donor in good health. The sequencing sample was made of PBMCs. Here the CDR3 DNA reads TGTGCCAGCAGCTTATCAACAGGGGGCGGCACTGAAGCTTTCTTT. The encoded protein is CASSLSTGGGTEAFF.